This TCR beta chain was retrieved from a study of tumor and adjacent non-tumor tissue in lung cancer. TCRbeta libraries were built with three rounds of nested PCR, modified from ARM-PCR. TCRdb processed the multiplex PCR reads anew with MiXCR; each CDR3 protein has one entry. This sample has under 150,000 distinct CDR3 sequences, with roughly 70% found just once. The template was RNA from unsorted bulk tissue. Trimming took off 1 base at V and 1 base at J, with 13 bases between the two ends. Germline V gives CDR1 SGHNT, CDR2 YENEEA. The CDR3 runs to 17 residues. The clonotype comes from a man in his sixties with small cell lung cancer. The chain uses TRBV11-3 and TRBJ2-2; D is undetermined. Specimen: lung tumor tissue. The CDR3 reads CASSLGLANVNTGELFF. CDR3 sequence (DNA): TGTGCCAGCAGCTTAGGGCTGGCTAACGTGAACACCGGGGAGCTGTTTTTT.